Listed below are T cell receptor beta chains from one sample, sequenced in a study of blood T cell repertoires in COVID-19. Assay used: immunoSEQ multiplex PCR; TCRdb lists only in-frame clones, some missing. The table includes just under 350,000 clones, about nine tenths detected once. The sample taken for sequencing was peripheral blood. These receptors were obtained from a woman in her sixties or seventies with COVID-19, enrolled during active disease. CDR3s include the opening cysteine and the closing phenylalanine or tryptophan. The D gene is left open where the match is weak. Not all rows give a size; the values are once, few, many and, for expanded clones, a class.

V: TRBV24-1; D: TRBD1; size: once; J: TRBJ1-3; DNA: TGTGCCACCAGTGACCCGGGACAGGGAGACGGAAACACCATATATTTT; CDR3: CATSDPGQGDGNTIYF
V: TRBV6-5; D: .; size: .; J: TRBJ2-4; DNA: TGTGCCAGCAGGAGGGAGGAGGCCATTCAGTACTTC; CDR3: CASRREEAIQYF
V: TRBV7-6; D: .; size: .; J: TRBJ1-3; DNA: TGTGCCAGCAGCTTCCTACCCCTCTCTGGAAACACCATATATTTT; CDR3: CASSFLPLSGNTIYF
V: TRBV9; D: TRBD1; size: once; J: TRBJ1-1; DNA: TGTGCCAGCAGCGTAGACCCCTTGGACAGGTTGAACACTGAAGCTTTCTTT; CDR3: CASSVDPLDRLNTEAFF
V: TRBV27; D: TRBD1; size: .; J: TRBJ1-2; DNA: TGTGCCAGCAGTCCGGTTCCTAGACAGGGGGGCTATGGCTACACCTTC; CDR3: CASSPVPRQGGYGYTF
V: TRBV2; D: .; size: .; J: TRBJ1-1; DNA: TGTGCCAGCTTCCATTCCCCAGGGGCGCCTGAAGCTTTCTTT; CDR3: CASFHSPGAPEAFF
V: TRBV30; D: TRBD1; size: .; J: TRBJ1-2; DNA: TGTGCCTGGAGTGTGCGACAGGGGGCCGTCTATGGCTACACCTTC; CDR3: CAWSVRQGAVYGYTF
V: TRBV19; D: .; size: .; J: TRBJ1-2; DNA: TGTGCCAGTATCCCGGGACACGCCACCGGCTATGGCTACACCTTC; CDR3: CASIPGHATGYGYTF
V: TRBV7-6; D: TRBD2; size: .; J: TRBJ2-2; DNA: TGTGCCAGCAGGCCCGGGGGGTCTGTCGGGGAGCTGTTTTTT; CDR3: CASRPGGSVGELFF
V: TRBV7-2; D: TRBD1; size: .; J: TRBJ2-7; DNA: TGTGCCAGCAGCACGGGACAGGGTCACTACGAGCAGTACTTC; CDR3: CASSTGQGHYEQYF
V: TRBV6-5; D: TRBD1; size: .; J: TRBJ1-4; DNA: TGTGCCAGCAGTCCCGGGACAGGGCAAGAAAAACTGTTTTTT; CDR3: CASSPGTGQEKLFF
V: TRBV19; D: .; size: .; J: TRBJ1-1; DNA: TGTGCCAGTCAGGGTTTTGTGGGCACTGAAGCTTTCTTT; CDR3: CASQGFVGTEAFF
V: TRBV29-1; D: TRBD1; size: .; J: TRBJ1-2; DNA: TGCAGCGCCCGGACAGGGATTGATGGCTACACCTTC; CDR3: CSARTGIDGYTF
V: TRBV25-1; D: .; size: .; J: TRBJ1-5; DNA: TGTGCCAGCAGTGAGCATGGAGGCAATCAGCCCCAGCATTTT; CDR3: CASSEHGGNQPQHF
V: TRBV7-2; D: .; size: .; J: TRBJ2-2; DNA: TGTGCCAGCAGCTTAGCAGGGGAAGTAAAGACCGGGGAGCTGTTTTTT; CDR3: CASSLAGEVKTGELFF
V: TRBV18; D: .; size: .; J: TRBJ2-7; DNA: TGTGCCAGCTCCCCCAACAGCTACGAGCAGTACTTC; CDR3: CASSPNSYEQYF
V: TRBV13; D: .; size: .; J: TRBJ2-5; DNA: TGTGCCAGCAGCCACCGACAGCAAAAAGAGACCCAGTACTTC; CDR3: CASSHRQQKETQYF
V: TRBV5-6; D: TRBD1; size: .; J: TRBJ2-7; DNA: TGTGCCAGCAGCTTGGTTTTCAACAGTCGGACAGGACGCTCCTACGAGCAGTACTTC; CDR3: CASSLVFNSRTGRSYEQYF
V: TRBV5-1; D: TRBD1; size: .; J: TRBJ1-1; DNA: TGCGCCAGCAGCTTGGCCCTTACAGGGGGGAAGAACACTGAAGCTTTCTTT; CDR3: CASSLALTGGKNTEAFF
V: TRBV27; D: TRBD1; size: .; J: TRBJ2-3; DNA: TGTGCCAGCAGTTCCTTTAGACAGGGGGCGCGCAGCACAGATACGCAGTATTTT; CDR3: CASSSFRQGARSTDTQYF
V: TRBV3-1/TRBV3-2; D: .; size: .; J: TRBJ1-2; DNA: TGTGCCAGCAGCCCCCTAAGGTCAGGGATAGGCTACACCTTC; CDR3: CASSPLRSGIGYTF
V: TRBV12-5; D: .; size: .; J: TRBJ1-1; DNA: TGTGCTAGTGTTGGGTGGGGGGTGCTTGTGGCTTTCTTT; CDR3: CASVGWGVLVAFF
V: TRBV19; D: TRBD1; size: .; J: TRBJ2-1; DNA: TGTGCCAGTAGTCACGGACAGGGCTACAATGAGCAGTTCTTC; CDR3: CASSHGQGYNEQFF
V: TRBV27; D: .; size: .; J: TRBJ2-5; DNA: TGTGCCAGCAGTTTACTCAGGGGAGAGACCCAGTACTTC; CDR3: CASSLLRGETQYF
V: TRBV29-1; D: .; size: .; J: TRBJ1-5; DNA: TGCAGCGTCGGGGGGCACAGTCAGCCCCAGCATTTT; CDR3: CSVGGHSQPQHF
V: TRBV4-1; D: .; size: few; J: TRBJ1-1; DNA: TGCGCCAGCAGCCAAAGTGGGGGGGCGGTTAGTGAAGCTTTCTTT; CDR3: CASSQSGGAVSEAFF
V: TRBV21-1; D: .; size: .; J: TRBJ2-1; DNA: TGTGCCAGCAGCAAAGTTGGACCCCGGAGGAACAATGAGCAGTTCTTC; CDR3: CASSKVGPRRNNEQFF
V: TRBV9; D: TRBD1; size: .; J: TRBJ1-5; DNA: TGTGCCAGCAGCTACACAGGGGGAGATCAGCCCCAGCATTTT; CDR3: CASSYTGGDQPQHF
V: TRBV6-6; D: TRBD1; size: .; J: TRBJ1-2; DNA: TGTGCCAGCACCCCCGGGACAGGGAACTATGGCTACACCTTC; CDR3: CASTPGTGNYGYTF
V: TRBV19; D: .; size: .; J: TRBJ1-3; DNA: TGTGCCAGTAGTCTCGGGATGGGAGACACCATATATTTT; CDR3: CASSLGMGDTIYF
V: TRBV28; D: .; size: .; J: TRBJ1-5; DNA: TGTGCCAGCAGTTTGGCAGGGGACCAGCATTTT; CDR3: CASSLAGDQHF
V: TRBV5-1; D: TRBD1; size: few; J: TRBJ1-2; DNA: TGCGCCAGCAGCCCTGGACAGGGAATTAAATATGGCTACACCTTC; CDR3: CASSPGQGIKYGYTF
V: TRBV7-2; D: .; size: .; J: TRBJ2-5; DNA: TGTGCCAGCAGCTTAGCCATCCTGGGGGGGCTTGAGACCCAGTACTTC; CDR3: CASSLAILGGLETQYF
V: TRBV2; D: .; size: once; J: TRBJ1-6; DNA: TGTGCCAGCAGTGAAACTGGTCGCATGTATAATTCACCCCTCCACTTT; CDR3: CASSETGRMYNSPLHF
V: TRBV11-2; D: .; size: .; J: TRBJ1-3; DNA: TGTGCCAGCAGCGCTGACAGGCCTGGAAACACCATATATTTT; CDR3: CASSADRPGNTIYF
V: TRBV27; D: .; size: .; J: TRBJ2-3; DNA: TGTGCCAGCAGTTTATATTATAGCCGGCCAGATACGCAGTATTTT; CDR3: CASSLYYSRPDTQYF